This T cell receptor beta chain was sequenced during a study of T cell responses to AZD1222 COVID-19 vaccine (dated by TCRdb to the early 2020s). Regarding the complete study: AZD1222 recipients with second doses at about 4 weeks or about 12 weeks were pooled, because spike-specific TCR depth and breadth did not differ between schedules. TCR sequencing was performed for about 250 trial participants, of whom some 200 were given two doses of AZD1222 and some 26 were given two doses of MenACWY control vaccine. Trial participants were enrolled by age into 18-55, 56-69 and 70-plus year subgroups, with roughly 160, 29 and 62 TCR-sequenced participants respectively. What the research found in general, with its limitations: Because no day 14 peak-response samples were available, the repertoires could be characterized only after the peak T cell response. Most participants were white British and females outnumbered males, and the authors suggested that clonal diversity may have been underestimated. Conclusions about previously exposed vaccinees are limited, since just 6 or 7 AZD1222 recipients were seropositive for SARS-CoV-2 at baseline. A significant rise in spike-specific TCR breadth and depth was observed after two AZD1222 doses relative to day 0 and relative to MenACWY recipients. CD4 TCRs associated with the vaccine covered the entire spike protein, and the dominant responses were in regions 160-218 and 743-854. Nearly half of unique spike-specific TCRs reportedly recognized epitopes outside regions mutated in the B.1.351 and B.1.1.7 variants. In the small 56-69-year group, the increase in depth fell short of significance, most likely because of low power.

The CDR3 regions of human TCRbeta chains were subjected to immunosequencing. The authors' pipeline ran thus. Repertoire TCRs were checked for matches against a reference library of SARS-CoV-2-specific TCRs that had been generated using the MIRA antigen-specificity platform. Breadth meant the fraction of unique TCRs that were SARS-CoV-2-associated, whereas depth meant the fraction of total T cells that were SARS-CoV-2-associated. Each spike-specific TCR was assigned to its reactive spike region and to a CD4 or CD8 class using the MIRA data. Log10-transformed breadth and depth values were compared by one-way ANOVA with Sidak's multiple comparisons tests. Not all clones reach the TCRdb copy of this immuneACCESS table, which keeps in-frame sequences only. Checked studies attribute under half of the gap to unresolved V genes and leave the rest unexplained. V and J calls and clone size are as listed in that table; D and trimming were resolved from the DNA. The sample has roughly 150,000 clones on record, about 93% of them singletons. The leading ten clones occupy approximately 5.3% of the sample.

Trimming costs V 7 bases and J 0 bases, and their ends lie 12 bases apart. CDR1 SQVTM and CDR2 ANQGSEA were looked up in the germline V gene. Spanning cysteine to phenylalanine, the CDR3 consists of 14 amino acids. The CDR3 DNA has 42 bases and is translated from base 1. For this clone: Which antigen it targets is not known. Base qualities are not recorded, but no much larger clone differs from it by a single base.

The time point label of this sample denotes: baseline before first vaccination. The vaccinee samples were drawn from two UK trials, COV001 and COV002, one of which was a single-blind randomized controlled phase 2/3 trial testing AZD1222 (ChAdOx1 nCoV-19) in healthy adults. For TCRbeta chain sequencing, PBMC samples from trial participants were taken at day 0 and at day 28 after the second dose. Here the chain combines TRBV29-1 and TRBJ1-4, with the D segment identity uncertain. The input for sequencing was peripheral blood, taken on day 0 of AZD1222 vaccination. The source is an adult in good health. This receptor carries the CDR3 CSGLGSATNEKLFF. The sequenced DNA: TGCAGCGGTCTAGGCTCGGCAACTAATGAAAAACTGTTTTTT.